This TCR beta chain was found in a study of OX40 agonist ivuxolimab in advanced cancers. Study results and caveats: The investigators did not determine what antigen specificity the expanded peripheral T cells had. People who partly responded at 0.1-3.0 mg/kg had some of the least clonal expansion seen. CD4+ and CD8+ T cells in blood underwent clonal expansion by week 6 at 0.1 to 3.0 mg/kg.

Libraries were prepared by immunoSEQ multiplex PCR; TCRdb keeps only in-frame clonotypes and omits some of them. The repertoire holds some 100,000 clones, with nearly 90% as singletons. This CDR3 is 12 amino acids long. Germline V gene data show CDR1 as SSHAT and CDR2 as FNYEAQ (reference sequence). V lost 5 bases, J lost 4 bases, and 8 bases lay in between. Details on this clone: The antigen remains undetermined.

The sample was CD4+ or CD8+ T cells sorted from blood, taken in a trial of the OX40 agonist ivuxolimab. This receptor was taken from an adult with an advanced solid tumor such as melanoma, head and neck, liver or kidney cancer. V and J are TRBV7-7 and TRBJ2-5; TRBD2 is a possible D gene (7 bases). CDR3 nucleotides: TGTGCCAGCAGCAGGGGGGGAGAGACCCAGTACTTC. This sequence encodes CASSRGGETQYF.